Sequencing of this TCR beta chain was carried out in a study of long-term antiretroviral therapy in people with HIV. General study points: HIV repertoires showed narrower CDR3 length ranges than controls. Increased diversity was seen after ART, yet it remained lower than in transplant donor controls.

CDR1 is LNHDA and CDR2 is SQIVND in the germline V gene (reference sequence). This CDR3 contains 15 residues. V shed 4 bases and J 6 bases; nucleotides not matched to a gene: 7. The assay used was immunoSEQ (version v3.0), run at survey level. Per-sample sequencing targets were about 40,000-55,000 T-cell genomes. Using immunoSEQ multiplex PCR, the repertoire was profiled, and TCRdb retains in-frame clones only, with some absent. The sample includes more than 20,000 clones, 85% seen only once; the top ten take about 9.2%. Note on this clone: Its antigen is unknown.

Sequencing used unsorted PBMCs, obtained 2.3 years after starting antiretroviral therapy. The TCR sequence derives from a man in his forties with HIV. The V and J genes are TRBV19 and TRBJ1-5, with 9 nucleotides matching TRBD1. CDR3 protein: CASSSLTGGPQPQHF. The CDR3 DNA is TGTGCCAGTAGTAGTCTGACAGGGGGGCCTCAGCCCCAGCATTTT.